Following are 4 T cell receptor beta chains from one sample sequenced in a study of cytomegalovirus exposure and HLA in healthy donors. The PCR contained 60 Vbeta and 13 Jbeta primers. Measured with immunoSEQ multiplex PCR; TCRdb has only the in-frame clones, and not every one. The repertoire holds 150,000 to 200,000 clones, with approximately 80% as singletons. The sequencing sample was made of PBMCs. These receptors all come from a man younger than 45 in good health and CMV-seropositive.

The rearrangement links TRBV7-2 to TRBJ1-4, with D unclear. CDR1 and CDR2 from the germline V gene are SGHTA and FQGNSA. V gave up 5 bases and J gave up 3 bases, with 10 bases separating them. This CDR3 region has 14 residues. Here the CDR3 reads CASSNFGPNEKLFF. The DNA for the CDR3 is TGTGCCAGCAGCAACTTTGGGCCTAATGAAAAACTGTTTTTT.

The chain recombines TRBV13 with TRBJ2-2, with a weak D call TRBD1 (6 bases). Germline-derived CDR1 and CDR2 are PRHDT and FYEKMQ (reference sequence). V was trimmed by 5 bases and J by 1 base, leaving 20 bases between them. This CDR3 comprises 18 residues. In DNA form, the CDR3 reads TGTGCCAGCAGCCGTCCCACACTCCGGGACAAGAACACCGGGGAGCTGTTTTTT. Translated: CASSRPTLRDKNTGELFF.

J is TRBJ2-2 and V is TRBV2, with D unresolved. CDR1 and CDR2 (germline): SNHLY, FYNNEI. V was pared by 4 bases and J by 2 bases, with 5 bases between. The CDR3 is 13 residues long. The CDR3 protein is CASSGANTGELFF. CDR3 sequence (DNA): TGTGCCAGCAGTGGGGCCAACACCGGGGAGCTGTTTTTT.

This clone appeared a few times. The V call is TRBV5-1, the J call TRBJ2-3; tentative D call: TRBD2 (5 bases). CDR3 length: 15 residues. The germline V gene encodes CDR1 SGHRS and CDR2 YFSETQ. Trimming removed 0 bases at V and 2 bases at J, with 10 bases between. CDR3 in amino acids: CASSLVGRVTDTQYF. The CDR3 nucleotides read TGCGCCAGCAGCTTGGTTGGGCGGGTCACAGATACGCAGTATTTT.